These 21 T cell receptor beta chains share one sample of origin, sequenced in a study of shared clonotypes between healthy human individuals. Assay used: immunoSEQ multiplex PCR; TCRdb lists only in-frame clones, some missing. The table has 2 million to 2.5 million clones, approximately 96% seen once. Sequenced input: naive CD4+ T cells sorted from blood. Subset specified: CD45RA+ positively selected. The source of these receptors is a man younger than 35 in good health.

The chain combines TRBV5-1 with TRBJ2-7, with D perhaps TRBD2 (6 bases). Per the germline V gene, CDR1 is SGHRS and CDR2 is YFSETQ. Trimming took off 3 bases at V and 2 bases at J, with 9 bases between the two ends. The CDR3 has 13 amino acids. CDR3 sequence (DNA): TGCGCCAGCAGCTCTGCGGGACCCTACGAGCAGTACTTC. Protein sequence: CASSSAGPYEQYF.

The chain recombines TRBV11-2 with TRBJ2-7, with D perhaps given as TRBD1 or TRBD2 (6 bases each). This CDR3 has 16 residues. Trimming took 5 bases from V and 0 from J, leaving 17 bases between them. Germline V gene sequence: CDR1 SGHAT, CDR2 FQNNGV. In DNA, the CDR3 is TGTGCCAGCAGCCCACCAAGGCGGGACAACTCCTACGAGCAGTACTTC. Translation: CASSPPRRDNSYEQYF.

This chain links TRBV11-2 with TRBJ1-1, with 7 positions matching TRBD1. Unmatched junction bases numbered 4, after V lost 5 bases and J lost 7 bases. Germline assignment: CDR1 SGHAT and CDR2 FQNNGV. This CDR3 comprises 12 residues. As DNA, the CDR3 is TGTGCCAGCAGCCCCCGACAGGGTGAAGCTTTCTTT. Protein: CASSPRQGEAFF.

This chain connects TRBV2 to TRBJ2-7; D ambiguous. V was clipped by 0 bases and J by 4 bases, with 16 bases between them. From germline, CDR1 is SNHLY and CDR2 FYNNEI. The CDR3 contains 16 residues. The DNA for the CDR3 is TGTGCCAGCAGTGAAGCGGCCCCGGGTCTGAGGTACGAGCAGTACTTC. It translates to CASSEAAPGLRYEQYF.

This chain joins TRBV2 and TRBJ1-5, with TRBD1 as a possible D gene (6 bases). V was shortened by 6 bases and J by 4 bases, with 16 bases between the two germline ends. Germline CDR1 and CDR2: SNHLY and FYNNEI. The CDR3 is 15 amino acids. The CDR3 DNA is TGTGCCAGCAGACCAGGGGCAGGGTCTAATCAGCCCCAGCATTTT. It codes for CASRPGAGSNQPQHF.

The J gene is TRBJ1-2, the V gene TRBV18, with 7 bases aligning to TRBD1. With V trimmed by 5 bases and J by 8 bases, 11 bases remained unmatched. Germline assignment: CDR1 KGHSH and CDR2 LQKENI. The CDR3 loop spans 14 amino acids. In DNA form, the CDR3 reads TGTGCCAGCTCAGCCGGACAGGCGGTATTAGGCTACACCTTC. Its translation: CASSAGQAVLGYTF.

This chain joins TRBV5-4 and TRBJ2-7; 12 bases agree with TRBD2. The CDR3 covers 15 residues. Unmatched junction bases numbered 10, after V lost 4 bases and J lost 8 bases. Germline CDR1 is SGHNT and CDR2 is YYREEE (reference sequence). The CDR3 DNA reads TGTGCCAGCAGCCCTGAACTAGCGGGGGGCCTTAAGCAGTACTTC. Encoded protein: CASSPELAGGLKQYF.

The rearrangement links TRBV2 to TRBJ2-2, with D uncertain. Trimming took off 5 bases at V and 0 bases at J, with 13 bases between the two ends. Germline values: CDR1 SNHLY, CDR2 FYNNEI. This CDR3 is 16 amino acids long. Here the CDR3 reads CASSLRSSPNTGELFF. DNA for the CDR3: TGTGCCAGCAGTTTGCGGAGTTCCCCGAACACCGGGGAGCTGTTTTTT.

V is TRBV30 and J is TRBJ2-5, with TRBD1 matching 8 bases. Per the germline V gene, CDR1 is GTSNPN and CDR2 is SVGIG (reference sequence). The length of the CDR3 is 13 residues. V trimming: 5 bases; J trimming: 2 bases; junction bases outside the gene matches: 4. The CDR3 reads CAWAGGRQETQYF. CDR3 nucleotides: TGTGCCTGGGCAGGGGGCAGGCAAGAGACCCAGTACTTC.

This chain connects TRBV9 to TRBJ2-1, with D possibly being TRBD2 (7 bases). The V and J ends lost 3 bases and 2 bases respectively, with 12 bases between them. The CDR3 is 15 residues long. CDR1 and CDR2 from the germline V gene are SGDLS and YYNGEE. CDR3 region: CASSDDGGPYNEQFF. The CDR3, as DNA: TGTGCCAGCAGCGACGACGGGGGGCCCTACAATGAGCAGTTCTTC.

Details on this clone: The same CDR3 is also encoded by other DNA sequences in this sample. CDR3 protein: CASSPDRMNTEAFF. The CDR3 nucleotides are TGTGCCAGCTCACCTGACAGAATGAACACTGAAGCTTTCTTT. The chain recombines TRBV18 with TRBJ1-1; TRBD1 might be the D (5 bases). CDR3 length: 14 amino acids. The V gene lost 3 bases and the J gene lost 0 bases, with 8 bases spanning the gap. Looked up from germline, CDR1 is KGHSH and CDR2 is LQKENI.

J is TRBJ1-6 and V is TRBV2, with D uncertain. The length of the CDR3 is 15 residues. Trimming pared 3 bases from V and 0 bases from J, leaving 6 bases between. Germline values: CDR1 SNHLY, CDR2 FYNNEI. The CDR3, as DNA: TGTGCCAGCAGTGAGAGGCGCTCCTATAATTCACCCCTCCACTTT. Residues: CASSERRSYNSPLHF.

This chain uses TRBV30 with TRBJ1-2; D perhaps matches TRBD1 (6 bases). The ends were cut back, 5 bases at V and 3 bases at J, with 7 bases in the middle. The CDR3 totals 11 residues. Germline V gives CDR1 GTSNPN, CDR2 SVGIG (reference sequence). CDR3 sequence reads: CAWGGYYGYTF. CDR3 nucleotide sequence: TGTGCCTGGGGGGGCTACTATGGCTACACCTTC.

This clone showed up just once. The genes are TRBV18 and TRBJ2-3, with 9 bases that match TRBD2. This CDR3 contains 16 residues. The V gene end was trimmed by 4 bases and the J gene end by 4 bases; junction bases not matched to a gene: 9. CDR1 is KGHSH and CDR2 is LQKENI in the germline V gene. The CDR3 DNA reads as TGTGCCAGCTCACGCGGGACTAGCCCTGCGGCAGATACGCAGTATTTT. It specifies CASSRGTSPAADTQYF.

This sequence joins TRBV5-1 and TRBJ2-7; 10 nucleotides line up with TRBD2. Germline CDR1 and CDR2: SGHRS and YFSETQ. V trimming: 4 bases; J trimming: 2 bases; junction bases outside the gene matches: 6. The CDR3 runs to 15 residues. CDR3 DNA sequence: TGCGCCAGCAGCGCCCTAGCGGGAGAGACCTACGAGCAGTACTTC. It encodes CASSALAGETYEQYF.

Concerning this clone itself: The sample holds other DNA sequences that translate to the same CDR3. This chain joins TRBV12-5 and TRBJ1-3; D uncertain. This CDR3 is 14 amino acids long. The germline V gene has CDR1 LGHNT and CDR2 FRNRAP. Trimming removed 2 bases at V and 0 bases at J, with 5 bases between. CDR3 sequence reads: CASGLSSSGNTIYF. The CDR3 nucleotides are TGTGCTAGTGGTTTGTCCAGCTCTGGAAACACCATATATTTT.

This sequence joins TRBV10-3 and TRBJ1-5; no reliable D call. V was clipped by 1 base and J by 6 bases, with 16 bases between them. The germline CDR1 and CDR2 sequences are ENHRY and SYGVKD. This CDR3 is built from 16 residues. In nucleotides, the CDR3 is TGTGCCATCAGTGAGTTCGACGCCTTCCTGGGTCAGCCCCAGCATTTT. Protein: CAISEFDAFLGQPQHF.

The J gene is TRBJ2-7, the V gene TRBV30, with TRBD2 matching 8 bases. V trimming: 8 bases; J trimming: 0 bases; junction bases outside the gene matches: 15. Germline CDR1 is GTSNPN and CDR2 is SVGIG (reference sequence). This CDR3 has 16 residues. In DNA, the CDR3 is TGTGCCCGGGGGGGTAGCGGGGCGAAAAGCTCCTACGAGCAGTACTTC. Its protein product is CARGGSGAKSSYEQYF.

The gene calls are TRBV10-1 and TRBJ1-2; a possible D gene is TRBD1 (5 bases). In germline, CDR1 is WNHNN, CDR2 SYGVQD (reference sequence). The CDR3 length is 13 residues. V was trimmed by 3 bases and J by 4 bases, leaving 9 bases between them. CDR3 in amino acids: CASSEQAGYGYTF. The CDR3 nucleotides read TGCGCCAGCAGTGAACAGGCGGGCTATGGCTACACCTTC.

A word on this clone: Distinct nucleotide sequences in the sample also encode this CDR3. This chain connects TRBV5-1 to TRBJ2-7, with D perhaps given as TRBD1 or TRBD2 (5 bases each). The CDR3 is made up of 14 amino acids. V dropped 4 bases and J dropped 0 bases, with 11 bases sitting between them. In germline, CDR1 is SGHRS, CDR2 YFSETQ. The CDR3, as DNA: TGCGCCAGCAGCCAAGGGACGTCCTCCTACGAGCAGTACTTC. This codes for CASSQGTSSYEQYF. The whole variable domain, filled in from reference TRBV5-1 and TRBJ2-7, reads KAGVTQTPRYLIKTRGQQVTLSCSPISGHRSVSWYQQTPGQGLQFLFEYFSETQRNKGNFPGRFSGRQFSNSRSEMNVSTLELGDSALYLCASSQGTSSYEQYFGPGTRLTVT.

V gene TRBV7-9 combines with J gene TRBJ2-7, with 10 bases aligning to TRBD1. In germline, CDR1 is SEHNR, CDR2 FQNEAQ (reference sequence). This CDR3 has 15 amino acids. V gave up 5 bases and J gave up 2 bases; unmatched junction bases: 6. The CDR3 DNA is TGTGCCAGCAGCGACCGGGACAGGGGAACCTACGAGCAGTACTTC. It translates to CASSDRDRGTYEQYF.